The clone carrying this T cell receptor beta chain was seen more than once but under ten times. This sample is part of a study of T cells in Graves' hyperthyroidism and ophthalmopathy. In the study overall: Peripheral blood was drawn at first diagnosis, prior to all treatment.

This CDR3 has 15 amino acids. Germline trimming cut 3 bases from V and 7 bases from J; bases unmatched to any gene: 3. CDR1 and CDR2 (germline): KGHDR, SFDVKD. The investigators amplified TCR beta CDR3 regions from RNA transcripts. The primer set for the first-round RT-PCR of the TCR CDR3 was HTBI. TCRdb itself ran the multiplex PCR reads through MiXCR, one entry per CDR3 protein. The table has some 350,000 distinct CDR3 sequences, approximately 14% seen once; the top ten hold 28%. The V gene is TRBV24-1, the J gene TRBJ2-1; 12 positions agree with TRBD2. Sequenced sample: blood. This receptor was obtained from a woman aged 18-29 years with Graves' hyperthyroidism that later progressed to Graves' ophthalmopathy. The CDR3 DNA follows: TGTGCCACCAGTGATACTAGCGGGAGGCGAAATGAGCAGTTCTTC. Protein: CATSDTSGRRNEQFF.